This T cell receptor beta chain was identified during a study of cytomegalovirus exposure and HLA in healthy donors (dated by TCRdb to 2015 to 2018). Turning to the overall study: An earlier analysis of around 600 of the donors reported 250 to 300 Gb of sequence data and approximately 110 million unique TCR beta sequences from 150 million to 200 million T cells. The genetic ancestry cluster associated with self-reported Caucasian donors included 70% to 85% of the 398 genotyped donors. Among a few hundred genotyped donors of the cohort, an average of around 240,000 unique TCR beta nucleotide sequences were sequenced per donor, 15% to 20% of them non-productive. In the later analysis, no new phenotypic data were used to find candidate immune exposures; instead, reliance was placed on TCR beta sequences and their occurrence across donors. HLA typing included class I and class II loci at four-digit resolution. About five DR-DQ haplotypes were handled as single units for association and clustering, since linkage in the cohort was strong. A later genetic analysis took genome-wide SNP genotypes for 398 of the 666 donors and used that subset as a discovery cohort. A later analysis re-examined previously published TCR beta repertoires from just over 650 donors and added high-resolution HLA genotyping to investigate patterns of TCR occurrence. In addition to the first cohort of 666 subjects, a separate validation cohort of approximately 110 different subjects was used. Donor age, sex, ethnicity and CMV serostatus were collected together with the repertoire data. Every discovery cohort repertoire had been produced on one sequencing platform. To predict cytomegalovirus infection status, the study combined high-throughput TCR immunosequencing, statistical association of individual TCRs with disease status, and machine learning. To decide whether each TCR beta V gene segment behaved as functional or pseudogenic, an earlier analysis of several hundred of the donors relied on high-throughput TCR beta sequencing. The aim of the study was to test whether cataloging public T cell receptors could identify signatures of past pathogen exposure. The study used immunosequencing to profile the T cell repertoires of more than 650 subjects and linked those repertoires to cytomegalovirus serostatus. Typing coverage varied by locus: 629-630 donors for A, B, C, DRB1 and DQB1; approximately 520 for DQA1; around 570 for DPA1; approximately 490 for DPB1. An early release that covered 500 to 800 HLA-typed donors contained 250 to 350 gigabases of sequencing data and around 80 million unique TCR sequences.

In total, just over 650 healthy bone marrow donors made up the cohort. All cohort members were sampled while nominally healthy, although unrecorded immune exposures were likely present. The donor tested CMV seropositive, placing the donor among the 290 or so seropositive members of the cohort. Each donor provided a peripheral blood sample, and peripheral blood mononuclear cells were used for TCR beta sequencing. The Qiagen DNeasy Blood Extraction Kit was used to extract genomic DNA from the blood cell samples. Here is what the overall study found, with its caveats: In a later analysis, HLA-associated TCR beta chains were found to be more clonally expanded and to have lower generation probabilities than equally common non-associated chains. The sequencing pipeline was judged likely to have produced a cluster of highly shared sequence variants as a technical artifact. Linkage disequilibrium might explain the correlated functional status among segregating V segments, but an unknown experimental factor could not be excluded. Because counts were too low, seventeen rarely observed V segments, including chromosome 9 orphons, were left out of the earlier analysis of about 500 of the donors. A later analysis found that TCR association rates varied across HLA loci, with DRB1 alleles showing the most associated TCRs and HLA-C alleles the fewest. Broadly in line with IMGT annotations, most TCR beta V segments showed up in productive rearrangements about 87% or about 30% of the time in an earlier analysis of around 600 of the donors. Most CMV-associated TCR beta chains appeared to be HLA-restricted in a later analysis, and the HLA associations seemed to be driven largely by CMV exposure. When HLA alleles, especially DR and DQ, strongly co-occurred, TCR associations were difficult to assign to individual alleles. Some IMGT-functional V segments, including TRBV6-2 and TRBV6-3, could not be told apart with the 87-base-pair reads, so those segments were excluded. Roughly uniform sequencing depth across donors was assumed in presence/absence analyses, although this assumption may not hold. The only immune exposure information available for the cohort was CMV serostatus. The classifier was reported to diagnose cytomegalovirus status with high specificity and sensitivity in both the original and validation cohorts. V-gene and J-gene trimming of TCR beta chains was associated with a missense DCLRE1C variant in a later genetic analysis, and the association was replicated in an independent cohort. A further reported finding was that TCR beta sequences accurately predicted the HLA-A and HLA-B alleles for most subjects in the first cohort. Most TCR sequences were observed very rarely across donors, whereas some public TCRs were present in many individuals. HLA typing was unavailable for some donors at each locus, so association tests used only the typed subset. The study listed 170 or so TCR beta chains as associated with cytomegalovirus. The authors suggested that the approach could potentially be extended to other disease states and immunological phenotypes. The cohort was sequenced for TCR beta chains only, and without alpha or paired-chain data the features that could be detected were limited. A later analysis associated 16,951 TCR beta sequences with specific HLA alleles at a false discovery rate of 0.05. A few of the identified cytomegalovirus-associated TCR beta chains were confirmed in vitro to be specific for cytomegalovirus antigens. Compared with the approximately 720-donor mean, donors in an Asian-associated ancestry cluster had fewer N-insertions in productive TCRs, according to a later genetic analysis. Several of the top co-occurrence clusters appeared to be linked to parvovirus B19, influenza, CMV and Epstein-Barr virus, according to a later analysis.

Library generation was performed with the immunoSEQ multiplex PCR assay. A mixture of 60 forward primers for TCR Vbeta segments and 13 reverse primers for TCR Jbeta segments was used in the multiplex PCR. The CDR3 region of rearranged TCR beta genes was amplified from genomic DNA by a multiplex PCR assay. The amplified TCR beta libraries were sequenced on the Illumina HiSeq System as 87-base-pair reads. The original pipeline was this. A later analysis tallied 80 million to 95 million unique TCR beta chains across the approximately 670 repertoires, and approximately 12 million of those chains were shared by two or more donors. Raw reads were error-corrected and collapsed into unique sequences with a nearest-neighbor algorithm that merged closely related sequences to remove PCR and sequencing errors. V, D and J gene segments were assigned by aligning CDR3 sequences to IMGT reference sequences. For a sequence to be retained, a match of at least six nucleotides to both a V gene segment and a J gene segment was required. Rearrangements were called productive when the CDR3 lacked stop codons and stayed in frame with V and J; all others were non-productive. CDR3 was defined according to IMGT convention as the region running from the second conserved V-encoded cysteine to the conserved J-encoded phenylalanine. The earlier analysis of about 590 of the donors excluded sequences that lacked an unambiguous match to a single V gene segment. In an earlier analysis of approximately 590 of the donors, V segments were called functional above 56.7% productive rearrangements and were called segregating when the between-donor standard deviation exceeded 5%. To diagnose cytomegalovirus status from the catalog of TCR beta chain sequences, a statistical classification framework was built. In a later analysis, V and J genes were assigned by comparing TCR nucleotide sequences against IMGT/GENE-DB human TR gene sequences. A later analysis assigned CDR3 sequences and most-parsimonious VDJ recombination scenarios with the TCRdist pipeline. In a later analysis, every TCR beta chain was defined by the combination of its CDR3 amino acid sequence and its V-gene family, and reads without a unique V-gene family were dropped. A later analysis removed 500 to 600 highly shared, low-generation-probability nucleotide sequences to deal with suspected cross-contamination and a sequencing artifact. For each public chain, a later analysis derived a clonal expansion index from normalized ranks of inferred template counts within each repertoire. In a later analysis, generation probabilities were computed using a VDJ recombination model fitted to out-of-frame rearrangements, and the results were checked against IGoR. In a later analysis, hypergeometric tests were used to score TCR-TCR, TCR-HLA and TCR-CMV co-occurrence, with a repertoire-size bias correction applied to TCR pairs. False discovery rates were estimated in a later analysis by permuting HLA or CMV assignments 20 times. In a later analysis, co-occurring TCRs were grouped using DBSCAN, and TCRdist sequence similarity was added for clustering within HLA-allele-positive subsets. Co-occurrence clustering excluded repertoires with fewer than 30,000 or more than 120,000 public chains, plus five with anomalous nucleotide sharing. TCRdb limited this immuneACCESS table to in-frame rearrangements with V and J called. A share of clones is missing; checked studies link under half to unresolved V genes, and the rest is unexplained. D and trimming come from the DNA, and the V and J calls and clone size come from that table. The sample table contains approximately 150,000 clones; only one count was recorded for 55% to 70% of them. The ten largest clones capture approximately 2.9% of the sample.

Points on this clone: Which antigen it targets is not known. No quality values exist for individual bases; no much larger clone is one base distant.

The CDR3 contains 14 residues, cysteine and phenylalanine counted. Only the CDR3 DNA stays, 42 bases, in frame from base 1. CDR1 and CDR2 were assigned from the germline V gene as SNHLY and FYNNEI. Ends trimmed: V by 4 bases, J by 6 bases; bases unmatched to a gene: 7. Sequencing was done on a sample of PBMCs. The chain is made from TRBV2 and TRBJ1-1; the central 8 bases match TRBD1. The clonotype originates from a woman aged 25 to 45 in good health and CMV-seropositive. The CDR3 loop reads CASSGGTGYSEAFF. The bases are TGTGCCAGCAGTGGGGGGACAGGATATTCTGAAGCTTTCTTT.